This TCR beta chain was identified during a study of OX40 agonist ivuxolimab in advanced cancers. Context from the whole study: Ivuxolimab was an agonistic, fully human IgG2 monoclonal antibody directed against OX40 (CD134), a costimulatory receptor. The paper describes the monotherapy dose-escalation part (N of about 50 patients) of the phase I trial of ivuxolimab. Partial responses occurred in three dose-escalation patients, of whom one had hepatocellular carcinoma and two had cutaneous melanoma. The dose-escalation cohort was about 83% male with a mean age of about 54 years, ranging from roughly 20 to 80. Peripheral TCRbeta sequencing aimed to test whether ivuxolimab altered TCR sequence diversity and caused clonal T-cell expansion. Of the approximately 50 patients in dose escalation, some 19 had hepatocellular carcinoma, about 15 had melanoma, 9 had renal cell carcinoma and 9 had head and neck cancer. Patients were allowed to have had prior anti-PD-1, anti-PD-L1 or anti-CTLA-4 therapy, and less than 45% of the dose-escalation patients had previously received checkpoint inhibitors. Intravenous ivuxolimab was administered to patients every 2 weeks at six dose levels: 0.01, 0.1, 0.3, 1.5, 3 and 10 mg/kg.

A remark on this clone: Its antigen has not been determined. No much larger clone exists at a distance of one base, and base qualities are not known.

The V end loses 3 bases and the J end loses 2 bases, and a stretch of 12 bases separates them. There are 15 amino acids in the CDR3, from cysteine to phenylalanine inclusive. Of the read, only the CDR3 DNA is kept; its 45 bases are in frame from base 1. The germline V gene yields ENHRY for CDR1 and SYGVKD for CDR2. Results and caveats for the whole study, not just this receptor: At doses of 0.1 to 3.0 mg/kg, clonal expansion of both CD4+ and CD8+ blood T cells was observed from baseline to week 6. Partial responders in the 0.1-3.0 mg/kg groups had among the lowest normalized peripheral clonal expansion, especially among CD8+ T cells. After ivuxolimab, more expanded clones were found on average in CD8+ T cells than in CD4+ T cells. The antigen specificity of the peripheral T cells that underwent clonal expansion was not determined. Low levels of normalized T-cell clonal expansion were also seen in some patients who did not respond.

Patients with autoimmune disease history or receiving systemic immunosuppression were excluded from the trial. Peripheral blood for TCR sequencing was collected from all dose cohorts at baseline, on cycle 4 day 1, and on cycle 7 day 1. The samples were taken from a phase I, first-in-human, multicenter, open-label dose-escalation trial of ivuxolimab. Adults with locally advanced or metastatic melanoma, renal cell, hepatocellular, or head and neck squamous cell carcinoma were enrolled in the trial. Before TCR sequencing, CD4+ T cells and CD8+ T cells were sorted from peripheral blood as separate populations. For sequencing of the TCRbeta CDR3 region, genomic DNA was extracted from the sorted cells. The immunoSEQ Assay was used for sequencing of TCRbeta CDR3 regions. This is the immuneACCESS table as TCRdb keeps it, with only in-frame sequences that have V and J called. A part of the clones is gone; compared with another copy, unresolved V genes explain less than half, and the rest is unexplained. Counted in this sample were more than 65,000 clones; around 89% of them appeared once. 0.95% to 1.3% of the sample is taken by the ten largest.

This chain is built from TRBV10-3 and TRBJ2-3; TRBD1 is a weak D gene call, 5 bases matching. Sequences were derived from CD4+ or CD8+ T cells sorted from blood, sampled in a trial of the OX40 agonist ivuxolimab. The sequence came from an adult with an advanced solid tumor such as melanoma, head and neck, liver or kidney cancer. The CDR3 region reads CAISEGQDNTDTQYF. In nucleotides, the sequence is TGTGCCATCAGTGAAGGGCAGGACAACACAGATACGCAGTATTTT.